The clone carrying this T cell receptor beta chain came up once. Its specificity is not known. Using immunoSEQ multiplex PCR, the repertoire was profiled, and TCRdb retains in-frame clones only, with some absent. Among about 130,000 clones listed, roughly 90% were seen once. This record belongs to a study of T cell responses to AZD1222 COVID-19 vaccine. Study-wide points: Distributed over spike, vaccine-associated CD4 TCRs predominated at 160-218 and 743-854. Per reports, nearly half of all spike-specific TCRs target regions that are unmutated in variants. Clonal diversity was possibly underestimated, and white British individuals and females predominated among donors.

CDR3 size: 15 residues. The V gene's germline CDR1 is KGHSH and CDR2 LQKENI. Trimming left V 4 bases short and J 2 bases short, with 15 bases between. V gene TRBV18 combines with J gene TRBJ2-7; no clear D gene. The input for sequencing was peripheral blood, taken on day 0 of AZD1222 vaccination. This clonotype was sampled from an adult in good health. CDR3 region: CASSQRTGRTYEQYF. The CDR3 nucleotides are TGTGCCAGCTCACAACGAACCGGACGGACCTACGAGCAGTACTTC.